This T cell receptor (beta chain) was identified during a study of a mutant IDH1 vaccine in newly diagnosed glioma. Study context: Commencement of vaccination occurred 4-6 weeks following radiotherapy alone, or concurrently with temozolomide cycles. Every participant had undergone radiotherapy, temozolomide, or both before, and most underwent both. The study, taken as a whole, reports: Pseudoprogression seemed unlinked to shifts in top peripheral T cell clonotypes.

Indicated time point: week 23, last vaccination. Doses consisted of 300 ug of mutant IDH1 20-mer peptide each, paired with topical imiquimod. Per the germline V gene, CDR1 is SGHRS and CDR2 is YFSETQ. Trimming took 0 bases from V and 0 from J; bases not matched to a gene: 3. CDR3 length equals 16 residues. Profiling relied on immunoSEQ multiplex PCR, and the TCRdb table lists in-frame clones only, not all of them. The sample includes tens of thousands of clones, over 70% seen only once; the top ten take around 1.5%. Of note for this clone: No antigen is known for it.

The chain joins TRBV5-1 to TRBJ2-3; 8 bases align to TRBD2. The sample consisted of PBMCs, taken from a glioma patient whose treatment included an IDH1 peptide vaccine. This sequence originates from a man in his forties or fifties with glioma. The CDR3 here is CASSLAPSGSTDTQYF. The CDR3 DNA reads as TGCGCCAGCAGCTTGGCCCCTAGCGGGAGCACAGATACGCAGTATTTT.